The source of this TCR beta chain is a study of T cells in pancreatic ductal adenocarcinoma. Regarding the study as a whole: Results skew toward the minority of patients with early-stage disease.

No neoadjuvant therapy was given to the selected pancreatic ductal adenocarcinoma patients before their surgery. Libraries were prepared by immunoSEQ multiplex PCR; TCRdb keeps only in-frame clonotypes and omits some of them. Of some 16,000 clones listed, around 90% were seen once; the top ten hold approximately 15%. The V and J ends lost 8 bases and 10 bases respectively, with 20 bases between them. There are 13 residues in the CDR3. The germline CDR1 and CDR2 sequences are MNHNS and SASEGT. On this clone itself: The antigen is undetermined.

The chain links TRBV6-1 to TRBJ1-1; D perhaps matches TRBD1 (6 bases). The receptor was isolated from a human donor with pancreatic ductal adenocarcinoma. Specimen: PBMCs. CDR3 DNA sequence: TGTGCCAGCGGACGGGGACCAGGGGTGGGAGCTTTCTTT. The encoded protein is CASGRGPGVGAFF.